This passage covers 25 T cell receptor beta chains from one sample sequenced in a study of T cells in Graves' hyperthyroidism and ophthalmopathy. The investigators amplified TCR beta CDR3 regions from RNA transcripts. The HTBI primer set served for first-round RT-PCR of the TCR CDR3. TCRdb redid the calling of the multiplex PCR reads with MiXCR, one entry per CDR3 protein. The table has 500,000 to 700,000 distinct CDR3 sequences, over 15% seen once; the top ten hold around 19%. The sequencing input was blood. The receptor set was obtained from a woman between 18 and 29 years old with Graves' hyperthyroidism.

There are many counts of this clonotype. The rearrangement joins TRBV7-8 to TRBJ1-2; TRBD1 matches 10 bases. J gave up 4 bases and V 1 base, and 6 bases lay outside the gene matches. This CDR3 is 16 amino acids long. CDR1 is SGHVS and CDR2 is FQNEAQ in the germline V gene. The DNA for the CDR3 is TGTGCCAGCAGCTTAGGTGGGGGACAGGGGATCTATGGCTACACCTTC. As protein: CASSLGGGQGIYGYTF.

This clonotype has only a few counts. Here the CDR3 omits its conserved ending phenylalanine or tryptophan, so a read error is the likely source. The V gene is TRBV29-1, the J gene TRBJ2-5, with D perhaps TRBD1 or TRBD2 (5 bases each). CDR3 length: 12 residues. V was shortened by 6 bases and J by 2 bases, with 10 bases between the two germline ends. Germline CDR1 reads SQVTM; CDR2 reads ANQGSEA. The CDR3 reads CSVRDGQETQYL. The CDR3 DNA is TGCAGCGTCCGGGACGGACAAGAGACCCAGTACCTC.

The chain employs TRBV15 and TRBJ1-1; no firm D call. The CDR3 is made up of 13 amino acids. From germline, CDR1 is LNHNV and CDR2 YYDKDF (reference sequence). V lost 3 bases, J lost 1 base, and 6 bases lay in between. The CDR3, as DNA: TGTGCCACCAGCAGCCGACGGAACACTGAAGCTTTCTTT. Protein product: CATSSRRNTEAFF. Full variable domain (outside the CDR3, taken from reference TRBV15 and TRBJ1-1): DAMVIQNPRYQVTQFGKPVTLSCSQTLNHNVMYWYQQKSSQAPKLLFHYYDKDFNNEADTPDNFQSRRPNTSFCFLDIRSPGLGDTAMYLCATSSRRNTEAFFGQGTRLTVV.

For this clonotype: The junction departs from the called germline gene at one end, perhaps through a read error. The V and J genes are TRBV7-8 and TRBJ2-3; 8 bases match TRBD2. Germline CDR1 is SGHVS and CDR2 is FQNEAQ. CDR3 length: 15 residues. CDR3 in amino acids: CASSLLAGLTDTRYF. As DNA, the CDR3 is TGTGCCAGCAGCTTACTAGCGGGCCTCACAGATACGCGGTATTTT.

The sample holds many counts of this clonotype. The V call is TRBV12-3 or TRBV12-4, the J call TRBJ1-2, with 8 bases aligning to TRBD1. The V and J ends lost 6 bases and 8 bases, in that order; junction bases with no gene match: 11. This CDR3 has 14 amino acids. In DNA form, the CDR3 reads TGTGCCAGCAGCCCGACAGGGGTTGGAGGAGGCTACACCTTC. This sequence encodes CASSPTGVGGGYTF.

The J gene is TRBJ1-1, the V gene TRBV6-1; tentatively, D is TRBD1 (6 bases). Trimming stripped 7 bases from V and 0 bases from J, with 15 bases between. CDR3 length: 15 amino acids. The germline CDR1 and CDR2 sequences are MNHNS and SASEGT. CDR3 nucleotides: TGTGCCAGCACTTATCTGACAGGACTGAACACTGAAGCTTTCTTT. It codes for CASTYLTGLNTEAFF.

Many counts were recorded for this clonotype. The chain carries TRBV20-1 and TRBJ2-1; tentative D call: TRBD2 (5 bases). Trimming took 0 bases from V and 6 from J, leaving 15 bases between them. In germline, CDR1 is DFQATT, CDR2 SNEGSKA (reference sequence). This CDR3 has 15 amino acids. This chain's CDR3 is CSAREAVAALNEQFF. CDR3 in DNA: TGCAGTGCTAGAGAAGCGGTAGCCGCTCTCAATGAGCAGTTCTTC.

This clonotype was detected many times. The chain uses TRBV20-1 and TRBJ1-1; D is ambiguous. V lost 2 bases and J 0 bases, leaving 7 bases between the germline ends. Per germline, CDR1 DFQATT and CDR2 SNEGSKA (reference sequence). The CDR3 consists of 13 residues. The CDR3 DNA sequence: TGCAGTGCTAGACAGATCATGAACACTGAAGCTTTCTTT. It is translated as CSARQIMNTEAFF.

The sample holds many counts of this clonotype. The chain combines TRBV28 with TRBJ2-4; 8 bases agree with TRBD2. This CDR3 has 17 amino acids. Per the germline V gene, CDR1 is MDHEN and CDR2 is SYDVKM. V trimming: 0 bases; J trimming: 3 bases; junction bases outside the gene matches: 7. The CDR3 DNA reads TGTGCCAGCAGTTTATGGCCGAGCGGGAGTGACAAAAACATTCAGTACTTC. It translates to CASSLWPSGSDKNIQYF.

This clonotype was seen ten or more times. The chain has TRBV14 and TRBJ1-3; D not certain. With 3 bases removed from V and 0 bases from J, the gap between germline ends came to 6 bases. This CDR3 comprises 14 residues. The germline CDR1 and CDR2 sequences are SGHDN and FVKESK. In nucleotides, the CDR3 is TGTGCCAGCAGCCATCGTCGCTCTGGAAACACCATATATTTT. Amino acids: CASSHRRSGNTIYF.

As to this clonotype: This may come from a read error, since a much larger clone is one base off. DNA for the CDR3: TGCAGCGGGCAATCAGGGATGAACACTGGAGCTTTCTTT. Its protein product is CSGQSGMNTGAFF. The chain employs TRBV29-1 and TRBJ1-1; D is possibly TRBD1 (5 bases). Per the germline V gene, CDR1 is SQVTM and CDR2 is ANQGSEA. This CDR3 spans 13 amino acids.

Many counts were recorded for this clonotype. V is TRBV3-1 and J is TRBJ2-2; the D gene is possibly TRBD2 (5 bases). The CDR3 is 15 residues long. Germline CDR1 reads LGHDT; CDR2 reads YNNKEL (reference sequence). The ends were cut back, 1 base at V and 7 bases at J, with 13 bases in the middle. The CDR3 region has the DNA TGTGCCAGCAGCCAAGTAATCCTAGCCGGCGGGGAGCTGTTTTTT. Translating it yields CASSQVILAGGELFF.

This clonotype occurred many times. CDR3 amino acids: CASSLVGAGVRDTQYF. CDR3 in DNA: TGTGCCAGCAGCTTAGTCGGAGCGGGAGTGAGAGATACGCAGTATTTT. This chain links TRBV7-2 with TRBJ2-3; 8 nucleotides line up with TRBD2. Germline trimming cut 1 base from V and 5 bases from J; bases unmatched to any gene: 8. CDR1 is SGHTA and CDR2 is FQGNSA in the germline V gene. The CDR3 has 16 amino acids.

This clonotype was counted ten times or more. The rearrangement joins TRBV2 to TRBJ1-1, with D possibly being TRBD1 (5 bases). Trimming pared 5 bases from V and 0 bases from J, leaving 10 bases between. Germline V gene lookup returns CDR1 SNHLY and CDR2 FYNNEI. The CDR3 runs 14 residues. CDR3 amino acids: CASSLRQLNTEAFF. CDR3 coding DNA: TGTGCCAGCAGTCTAAGACAGTTGAACACTGAAGCTTTCTTT.

This clonotype was recorded many times. This chain uses TRBV7-8 with TRBJ2-7, with TRBD2 matching 10 bases. J was trimmed by 5 bases and V by 1 base; bases with no gene match: 11. This CDR3 is 17 amino acids long. The germline gives CDR1 SGHVS, CDR2 FQNEAQ. The CDR3, as DNA: TGTGCCAGCAGCTTAGGTGGCGGGGGACTAGCGATAAACGAGCAGTACTTC. Its protein product is CASSLGGGGLAINEQYF.

This clonotype was seen only a few times. A much larger clone lies a single base off, so this may be a read error. The V gene is TRBV30, the J gene TRBJ2-1, with D maybe TRBD2 (5 bases). The J call may be wrong; the DNA end is better matched by TRBJ2-7. Germline CDR1 and CDR2: GTSNPN and SVGIG (reference sequence). The CDR3 totals 14 residues. CDR3 DNA sequence: TGTGCCTGGAGTGTCCGGGGTTCCTACAATGAGCAGTACTTC. Translated: CAWSVRGSYNEQYF.

This clonotype was seen ten or more times. The gene calls are TRBV27 and TRBJ1-1; 7 bases fit TRBD1. Germline CDR1 and CDR2: MNHEY and SMNVEV (reference sequence). This CDR3 contains 16 residues. Unmatched junction bases numbered 6, after V lost 2 bases and J lost 0 bases. CDR3 sequence reads: CASSLNRGWLNTEAFF. The CDR3 DNA sequence: TGTGCCAGCAGTTTAAACAGGGGATGGCTGAACACTGAAGCTTTCTTT.

The CDR3 sequence: CASSYAGGEGTDTQYF. CDR3 sequence (DNA): TGTGCCAGCAGTTACGCAGGGGGCGAGGGCACAGATACGCAGTATTTT. The chain joins TRBV6-5 to TRBJ2-3; 8 positions agree with TRBD1. Unmatched junction bases numbered 5, after V lost 2 bases and J lost 1 base. The CDR3 length is 16 residues. Germline CDR1 is MNHEY and CDR2 is SVGAGI.

J is TRBJ2-7 and V is TRBV30; D gene unclear. The CDR3 loop spans 13 amino acids. Per germline, CDR1 GTSNPN and CDR2 SVGIG (reference sequence). The V gene lost 0 bases and the J gene lost 4 bases, with 10 bases spanning the gap. Here the CDR3 reads CAWSVGPQYEQYF. The CDR3 nucleotides are TGTGCCTGGAGTGTTGGGCCGCAATACGAGCAGTACTTC.

This clonotype was seen a few times. The chain employs TRBV5-8 and TRBJ2-3; D ambiguous. Deletions cut 2 bases from V and 0 bases from J, with 13 bases between. The CDR3 consists of 16 residues. Germline V gene data show CDR1 as SGHTS and CDR2 as YDEGEE. CDR3 loop: CASSFLSEFSTDTQYF. Here the CDR3 DNA reads TGTGCCAGCAGCTTTCTTTCGGAATTTAGCACAGATACGCAGTATTTT. Full variable domain (remainder filled in from reference TRBV5-8 and TRBJ2-3): EAGVTQSPTHLIKTRGQQATLRCSPISGHTSVYWYQQALGLGLQFLLWYDEGEERNRGNFPPRFSGRQFPNYSSELNVNALELEDSALYLCASSFLSEFSTDTQYFGPGTRLTVL.

The chain employs TRBV30 and TRBJ1-5; no clear D. Trimming shortened V by 5 bases and J by 3 bases, and 11 bases separated the two germline ends. This CDR3 spans 13 amino acids. CDR1 and CDR2 from the germline V gene are GTSNPN and SVGIG (reference sequence). The CDR3 loop reads CAWAKTDNQPQHF. The DNA of the CDR3 is TGTGCCTGGGCAAAGACCGACAATCAGCCCCAGCATTTT.

This clonotype has only a few counts. The CDR3 region is CASSQSTRRTSGHNEQFF. CDR3 in DNA: TGTGCCAGCAGCCAGTCAACCCGTAGGACTAGCGGGCACAATGAGCAGTTCTTC. The gene calls are TRBV7-2 and TRBJ2-1; 11 positions agree with TRBD2. Germline loops: CDR1 SGHTA, CDR2 FQGNSA. The CDR3 is 18 residues long. V lost 5 bases to trimming and J lost 5 bases; unmatched junction nucleotides: 14.

This chain links TRBV14 with TRBJ1-3; no clear D. From germline, CDR1 is SGHDN and CDR2 FVKESK. Trimming shortened V by 4 bases and J by 5 bases, and 6 bases separated the two germline ends. The CDR3 contains 12 residues. CDR3 in amino acids: CASSPIRNTIYF. The CDR3 DNA reads TGTGCCAGCAGCCCTATCCGAAACACCATATATTTT.

This clonotype was seen ten or more times. The rearrangement joins TRBV20-1 to TRBJ2-3; 15 positions agree with TRBD2. The V and J ends lost 5 bases and 5 bases, in that order; junction bases with no gene match: 14. The length of the CDR3 is 18 residues. In germline, CDR1 is DFQATT, CDR2 SNEGSKA (reference sequence). The CDR3 DNA reads TGCAGTGCTCGCCTGCCTCCGGGACTAGCGGGAGGCGGAGATACGCAGTATTTT. Translation: CSARLPPGLAGGGDTQYF.

This chain joins TRBV20-1 and TRBJ2-7; D is unclear. Germline V CDR1 and CDR2: DFQATT, SNEGSKA (reference sequence). V was trimmed by 2 bases and J by 2 bases, leaving 7 bases between them. This CDR3 has 12 amino acids. The chain's CDR3 is CSARNYAYEQYF. CDR3 bases: TGCAGTGCTAGAAACTATGCCTACGAGCAGTACTTC.